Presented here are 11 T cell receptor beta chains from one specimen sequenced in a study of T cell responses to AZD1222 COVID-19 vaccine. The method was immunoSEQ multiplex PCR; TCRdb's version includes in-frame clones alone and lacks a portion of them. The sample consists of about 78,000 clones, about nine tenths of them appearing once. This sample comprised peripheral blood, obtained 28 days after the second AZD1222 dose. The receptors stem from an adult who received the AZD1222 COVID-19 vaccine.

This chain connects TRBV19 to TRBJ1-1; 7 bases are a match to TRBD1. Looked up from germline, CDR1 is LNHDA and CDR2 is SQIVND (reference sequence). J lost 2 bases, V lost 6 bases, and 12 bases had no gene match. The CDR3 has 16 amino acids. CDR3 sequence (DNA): TGTGCCAGTAGCCGCAGACTGGGACAGACAAACACTGAAGCTTTCTTT. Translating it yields CASSRRLGQTNTEAFF.

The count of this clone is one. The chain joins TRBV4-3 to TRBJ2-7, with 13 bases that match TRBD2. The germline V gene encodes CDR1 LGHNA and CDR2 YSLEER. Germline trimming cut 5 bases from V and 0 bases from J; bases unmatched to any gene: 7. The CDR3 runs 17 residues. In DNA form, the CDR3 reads TGCGCCAGCAGCATAACCGGGACTAGCGGGGTCTCCTACGAGCAGTACTTC. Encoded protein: CASSITGTSGVSYEQYF.

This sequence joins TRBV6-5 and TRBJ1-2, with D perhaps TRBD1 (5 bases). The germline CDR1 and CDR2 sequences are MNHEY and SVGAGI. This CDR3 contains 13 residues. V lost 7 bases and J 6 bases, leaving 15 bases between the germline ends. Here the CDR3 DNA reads TGTGCCAGCACCTCTGTCAGGGCGGATGGCTACACCTTC. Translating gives CASTSVRADGYTF.

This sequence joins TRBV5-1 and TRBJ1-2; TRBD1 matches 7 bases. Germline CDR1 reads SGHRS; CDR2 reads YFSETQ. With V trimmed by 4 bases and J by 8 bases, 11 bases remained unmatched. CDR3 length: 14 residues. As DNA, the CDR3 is TGCGCCAGCAGCGCTGGCCAGGGGGGTTACGGCTACACCTTC. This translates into CASSAGQGGYGYTF. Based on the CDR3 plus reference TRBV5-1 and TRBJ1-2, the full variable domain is KAGVTQTPRYLIKTRGQQVTLSCSPISGHRSVSWYQQTPGQGLQFLFEYFSETQRNKGNFPGRFSGRQFSNSRSEMNVSTLELGDSALYLCASSAGQGGYGYTFGSGTRLTVV.

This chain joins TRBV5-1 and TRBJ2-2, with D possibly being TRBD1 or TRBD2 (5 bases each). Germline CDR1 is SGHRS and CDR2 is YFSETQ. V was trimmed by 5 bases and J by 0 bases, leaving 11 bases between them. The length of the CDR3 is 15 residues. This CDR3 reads CASSRDGPNTGELFF. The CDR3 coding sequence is TGCGCCAGCAGTAGGGACGGACCGAACACCGGGGAGCTGTTTTTT.

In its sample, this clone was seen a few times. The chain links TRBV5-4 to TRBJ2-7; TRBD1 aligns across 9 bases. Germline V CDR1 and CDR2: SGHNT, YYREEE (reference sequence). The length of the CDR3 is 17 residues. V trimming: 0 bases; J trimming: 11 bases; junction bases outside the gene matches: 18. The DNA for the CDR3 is TGTGCCAGCAGCTTGGCCTTCTCCGGGACAGGGCTTATGGATAAGTACTTC. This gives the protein CASSLAFSGTGLMDKYF.

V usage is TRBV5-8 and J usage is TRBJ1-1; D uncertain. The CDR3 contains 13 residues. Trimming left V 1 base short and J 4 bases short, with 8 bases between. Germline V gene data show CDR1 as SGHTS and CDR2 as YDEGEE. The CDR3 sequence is CASSLSVGTEAFF. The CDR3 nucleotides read TGTGCCAGCAGCTTGTCCGTCGGCACTGAAGCTTTCTTT. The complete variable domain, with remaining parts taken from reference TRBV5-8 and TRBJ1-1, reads EAGVTQSPTHLIKTRGQQATLRCSPISGHTSVYWYQQALGLGLQFLLWYDEGEERNRGNFPPRFSGRQFPNYSSELNVNALELEDSALYLCASSLSVGTEAFFGQGTRLTVV.

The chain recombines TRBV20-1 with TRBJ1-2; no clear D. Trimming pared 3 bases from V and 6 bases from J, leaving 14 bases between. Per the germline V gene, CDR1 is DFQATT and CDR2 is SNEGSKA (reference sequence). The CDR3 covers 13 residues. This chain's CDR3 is CSASEASQNGYTF. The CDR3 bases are TGCAGTGCTAGTGAAGCCAGTCAGAATGGCTACACCTTC.

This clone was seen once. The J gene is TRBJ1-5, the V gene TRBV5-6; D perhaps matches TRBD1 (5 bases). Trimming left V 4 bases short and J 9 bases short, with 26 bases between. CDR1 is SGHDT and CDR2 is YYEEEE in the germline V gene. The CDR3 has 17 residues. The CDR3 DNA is TGTGCCAGCAGCCGCATGAGGGGTGAGGCGGGAAGGAGGCCCCAGCATTTT. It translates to CASSRMRGEAGRRPQHF.

The CDR3 spells CASSWEMPYEQYF. Written as DNA, the CDR3 is TGTGCCAGCAGTTGGGAGATGCCCTACGAGCAGTACTTC. The chain uses TRBV6-5 and TRBJ2-7; D perhaps matches TRBD2 (5 bases). The CDR3 spans 13 residues. The germline V gene has CDR1 MNHEY and CDR2 SVGAGI. Trimming pared 4 bases from V and 2 bases from J, leaving 9 bases between.

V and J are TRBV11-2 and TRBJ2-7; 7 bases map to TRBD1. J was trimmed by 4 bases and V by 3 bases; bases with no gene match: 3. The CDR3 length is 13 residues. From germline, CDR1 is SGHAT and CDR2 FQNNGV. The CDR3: CASSLGQSYEQYF. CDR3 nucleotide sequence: TGTGCCAGCAGCTTGGGACAGTCGTACGAGCAGTACTTC.